The T cell receptor (beta chain) under discussion was sequenced for a study of cytomegalovirus exposure and HLA in healthy donors (dated by TCRdb to 2016 to 2017). A note on the overall study: In an earlier analysis of roughly 590 of the donors, 250 to 350 Gb of sequence data and some 120 million unique TCR beta sequences from 180 million or so T cells were reported. Class I and class II HLA loci were covered by the typing at four-digit resolution. Roughly five DR-DQ haplotypes were handled as single units for association and clustering because linkage in the cohort was strong. A later genetic analysis took genome-wide SNP genotypes for about 65% of the 666 donors and used that subset as a discovery cohort. Among a few hundred genotyped donors of the cohort, an average of 235,054 unique TCR beta nucleotide sequences were sequenced per donor, roughly 20% of them non-productive. A later analysis re-analyzed previously published TCR beta repertoires from roughly 630 donors and added high-resolution HLA genotyping to study TCR occurrence patterns. The study was designed to test whether signatures of past pathogen exposure could be identified by cataloging public T cell receptors. Every repertoire in the discovery cohort had been generated on one and the same sequencing platform. An early release that covered about 640 HLA-typed donors contained approximately 320 gigabases of sequencing data and approximately 85 million unique TCR sequences. The number of typed donors differed by locus: about 620-630 for A, B, C, DRB1 and DQB1; approximately 520 for DQA1; approximately 600 for DPA1; and around 450 for DPB1. In the later analysis, no new phenotypic data were used to find candidate immune exposures; instead, reliance was placed on TCR beta sequences and their occurrence across donors. The study profiled the T cell repertoires of under 700 subjects by immunosequencing and related them to cytomegalovirus serostatus. The genetic ancestry cluster associated with self-reported Caucasian donors included roughly four fifths of the 300 to 450 genotyped donors. An earlier analysis of roughly 600 of the donors used high-throughput TCR beta sequencing to judge whether each TCR beta V gene segment behaved as functional or pseudogenic. Besides the first cohort of more than 650 subjects, a separate validation cohort made up of over a hundred different subjects was used. The study combined high-throughput TCR immunosequencing, statistical association of individual TCRs with disease status, and machine learning to predict cytomegalovirus infection status. Alongside the repertoire data, information on donor age, sex, ethnicity and CMV serostatus was compiled.

Receptor libraries were prepared by the immunoSEQ multiplex PCR assay. A mixture of 60 forward primers for TCR Vbeta segments and 13 reverse primers for TCR Jbeta segments was used in the multiplex PCR. The CDR3 region of rearranged TCR beta genes was amplified from genomic DNA with a multiplex PCR assay. The Illumina HiSeq System was used to sequence the amplified TCR beta libraries as 87-base-pair reads. In the authors' own workflow: A later analysis tallied 80 million to 95 million unique TCR beta chains across the 666 repertoires, and roughly 11 million of those chains were shared by two or more donors. To remove PCR and sequencing errors, raw reads were error-corrected and collapsed into unique sequences using a nearest-neighbor algorithm that merged closely related sequences. To assign V, D and J gene segments, CDR3 sequences were aligned to IMGT reference sequences. For a sequence to be retained, a match of at least six nucleotides was required to both a V gene segment and a J gene segment. A rearrangement counted as productive if the CDR3 had no stop codons and remained in frame with V and J, and every other rearrangement counted as non-productive. Following IMGT convention, CDR3 was defined as the stretch from the second conserved V-encoded cysteine up to the conserved J-encoded phenylalanine. In an earlier analysis of 500 to 650 of the donors, sequences lacking an unambiguous match to a single V gene segment were excluded. An earlier analysis of 500 to 700 of the donors classified V segments as functional when productive rearrangements were above 56.7% and as segregating when the standard deviation between donors was above 5%. A statistical classification framework was developed to diagnose cytomegalovirus status using the catalog of TCR beta chain sequences. In a later analysis, TCR nucleotide sequences were compared against IMGT/GENE-DB human TR gene sequences so that V and J genes could be assigned. The TCRdist pipeline was used in a later analysis to assign CDR3 sequences and most-parsimonious VDJ recombination scenarios. A later analysis defined each TCR beta chain by its CDR3 amino acid sequence plus V-gene family, and excluded reads lacking a unique V-gene family. A later analysis removed nearly 600 highly shared, low-generation-probability nucleotide sequences to deal with suspected cross-contamination and a sequencing artifact. A later analysis calculated a clonal expansion index for each public chain from normalized within-repertoire ranks of inferred template counts. In a later analysis, generation probabilities were computed with a VDJ recombination model fitted to out-of-frame rearrangements, and the resulting probabilities were checked against IGoR. Hypergeometric tests were used in a later analysis to score TCR-TCR, TCR-HLA and TCR-CMV co-occurrence, with a repertoire-size bias correction applied to the TCR pairs. A later analysis estimated false discovery rates by permuting HLA or CMV assignments 20 times. In a later analysis, co-occurring TCRs were grouped using DBSCAN, with TCRdist sequence similarity added in when clustering inside HLA-allele-positive subsets. For co-occurrence clustering, repertoires with fewer than 30,000 or more than 120,000 public chains were excluded, along with roughly 5 repertoires with anomalous nucleotide sharing. The source is immuneACCESS, and TCRdb retained only in-frame sequences with V and J called. Part of the clones is not carried over; for the studies checked, unresolved V genes explain less than half of this, and the remainder is unexplained. Clone size and the V and J calls come from that table; the DNA yielded D and trimming. In this sample the table shows over 85,000 clones, around four fifths of which occur a single time. Together, the top ten hold around 2.6% of the sample.

This clone was seen a single time. The target of this receptor is not known. Base qualities are not provided; no much larger clone lies one nucleotide away. The study at large found these results: Broadly in line with IMGT annotations, most TCR beta V segments showed up in productive rearrangements about 87% or about 30% of the time in an earlier analysis of 450 to 750 of the donors. Assigning TCR associations to individual alleles was difficult when HLA alleles, especially DR and DQ, strongly co-occurred. Three of the identified cytomegalovirus-associated TCR beta chains were confirmed in vitro to be specific for cytomegalovirus antigens. The study listed 150 to 200 TCR beta chains as associated with cytomegalovirus. The authors suggested that the approach could potentially be extended to other disease states and immunological phenotypes. Most CMV-associated TCR beta chains appeared to be HLA-restricted in a later analysis, and the HLA associations seemed to be driven largely by CMV exposure. At a false discovery rate of 0.05, a later analysis linked about 16,000 TCR beta sequences to specific HLA alleles. A further reported finding was that TCR beta sequences accurately predicted the HLA-A and HLA-B alleles for most subjects in the first cohort. Linkage disequilibrium might explain the correlated functional status among segregating V segments, but an unknown experimental factor could not be excluded. For the cohort, immune exposure information was limited to CMV serostatus. According to a later genetic analysis, donors in an Asian-associated ancestry cluster had fewer N-insertions in productive TCRs than the approximately 690-donor mean. V-gene and J-gene trimming of TCR beta chains was associated with a missense DCLRE1C variant in a later genetic analysis, and the association was replicated in an independent cohort. Because the 87-base-pair reads could not distinguish some IMGT-functional V segments, including TRBV6-2 and TRBV6-3, those segments were excluded. In both the original and validation cohorts, the classifier was reported to diagnose cytomegalovirus status with high specificity and sensitivity. Roughly uniform sequencing depth across donors was assumed in presence/absence analyses, although this assumption may not hold. In a later analysis, HLA-associated TCR beta chains showed more clonal expansion and lower generation probabilities than non-associated chains that were equally common. The cohort was sequenced for TCR beta chains only, and without alpha or paired-chain data the features that could be detected were limited. Because counts were too low, under 20 rarely observed V segments, including chromosome 9 orphons, were left out of the earlier analysis of 587 of the donors. According to a later analysis, TCR association rates differed among HLA loci, with DRB1 alleles showing the most associated TCRs and HLA-C alleles showing the fewest. While some public TCRs were present in many individuals, most TCR sequences turned up only very rarely across donors. A cluster of highly shared sequence variants was judged likely to represent a technical artifact of the sequencing pipeline. Several of the top co-occurrence clusters appeared to be linked to parvovirus B19, influenza, CMV and Epstein-Barr virus, according to a later analysis. Because HLA typing was missing for some donors at each locus, association tests included only the typed subset.

In total, approximately 700 healthy bone marrow donors made up the cohort. At the time of sampling, every cohort member was nominally healthy, though immune exposures that went unrecorded were likely present. The donor was CMV seronegative and was included in the group of under 450 seronegative cohort members. A peripheral blood sample was provided by each donor, and peripheral blood mononuclear cells were used for TCR beta sequencing. The Qiagen DNeasy Blood Extraction Kit was used to extract genomic DNA from the blood cell samples. The CDR3 measures 17 amino acids from cysteine to phenylalanine. The only DNA kept is the CDR3, 51 bases in frame from the first base. At the junction V is shortened by 0 bases and J by 3 bases; bases outside the gene matches: 9. The germline V gene sets CDR1 to LGHNA and CDR2 to YNFKEQ.

The rearranged segments are TRBV4-2 and TRBJ1-1, with TRBD1 identical over 8 junction bases. This receptor was taken from a man aged 35-49 years in good health and CMV-seronegative. The specimen was PBMCs. The base sequence is TGTGCCAGCAGCCAAGAGGGGCAGGGGGCTAGGTACACTGAAGCTTTCTTT. It translates to CASSQEGQGARYTEAFF.